This TCR beta chain was recorded in a study of T-cell reconstitution after alpha-beta-depleted transplantation in children. CDR1 and CDR2 (germline): LGHNA, YSLEER. The V and J ends lost 1 base and 4 bases, in that order; junction bases with no gene match: 10. This CDR3 is built from 17 residues. Unique molecular identifiers were incorporated into the prepared TCRbeta library. MiXCR, run by TCRdb on the PCR reads, gives a single entry per CDR3 protein. The sample lists about 200,000 distinct CDR3 sequences; under 20% were seen once. The source material was PBMCs, mostly from graft donor cells, sampled 360 days after TCRalphabeta/CD19-depleted stem cell transplant. The receptor was derived from a male patient aged 2-10 years who had a stem cell transplant for acute lymphoblastic leukemia, so the T cells may come from the graft donor. V gene TRBV4-3 combines with J gene TRBJ2-3; 8 bases match TRBD2. CDR3 coding DNA: TGCGCCAGCAGCCAAGGGGCCCGAGCGGGGGAGTCAGATACGCAGTATTTT. Translation gives CASSQGARAGESDTQYF.